These 20 T cell receptor beta chains share one sample of origin, sequenced in a study of blood T cell repertoires in COVID-19. The protocol was immunoSEQ multiplex PCR, while the TCRdb copy is restricted to in-frame clones and leaves out a portion. The data contain approximately 330,000 clones, 88% of them seen just once; the ten biggest clones take up 4%. Sequencing was performed on peripheral blood. The receptors come from a woman aged 50 to 60 with active or convalescent COVID-19.

The chain uses TRBV20-1 and TRBJ2-7, with a tentative D call TRBD2 (6 bases). The CDR3 sequence is 14 residues long. Per germline, CDR1 DFQATT and CDR2 SNEGSKA (reference sequence). Trimming took off 3 bases at V and 5 bases at J, with 17 bases between the two ends. CDR3 in amino acids: CSASRRASRDEQYF. CDR3 sequence (DNA): TGCAGTGCTAGTCGGAGGGCTAGCCGCGACGAGCAGTACTTC.

This chain links TRBV9 with TRBJ2-1, with D tentatively TRBD1 (7 bases). Germline V lookup: CDR1 SGDLS, CDR2 YYNGEE. The CDR3 has 14 residues. The V end was cut by 0 bases, the J end by 10 bases, with 14 bases between. The CDR3 reads CASSVAEGQREQFF. As DNA, the CDR3 is TGTGCCAGCAGCGTAGCGGAGGGACAGAGAGAGCAGTTCTTC.

This rearrangement joins TRBV9 to TRBJ1-6; D is possibly TRBD1 (6 bases). Germline-derived CDR1 and CDR2 are SGDLS and YYNGEE. V was trimmed by 0 bases and J by 9 bases, leaving 19 bases between them. The CDR3 contains 17 residues. CDR3 in DNA: TGTGCCAGCAGCGTAGAACAGGGTATGGGACGGGTTTCACCCCTCCACTTT. Translating it yields CASSVEQGMGRVSPLHF.

The J gene is TRBJ2-1, the V gene TRBV3-1 (or the pseudogene TRBV3-2); D is possibly TRBD2 (6 bases). This CDR3 comprises 16 residues. Germline V lookup: CDR1 LGHDT, CDR2 YNNKEL (reference sequence). The V end was cut by 6 bases, the J end by 0 bases, with 15 bases between. The CDR3 loop reads CASSSTGETSYNEQFF. CDR3 in DNA: TGTGCCAGCAGTTCTACGGGGGAGACCTCCTACAATGAGCAGTTCTTC.

V and J are TRBV11-2 and TRBJ1-3; TRBD1 matches at 7 bases. This CDR3 contains 14 residues. CDR1 is SGHAT and CDR2 is FQNNGV in the germline V gene. J gave up 3 bases and V 5 bases, and 4 bases lay outside the gene matches. CDR3 residues: CASSPQGLGNTIYF. CDR3 DNA sequence: TGTGCCAGCAGCCCACAGGGGCTTGGAAACACCATATATTTT.

The rearrangement links TRBV4-3 to TRBJ1-1; D uncertain. The CDR3 has 17 residues. Germline CDR1 is LGHNA and CDR2 is YSLEER. Trimming removed 3 bases at V and 0 bases at J, with 17 bases between. The CDR3 nucleotides are TGCGCCAGCAGCCATCAGCGAGGGTTGGGATTGAACACTGAAGCTTTCTTT. Its translation is CASSHQRGLGLNTEAFF.

This chain uses TRBV11-3 with TRBJ1-1; D is uncertain. V was cut by 4 bases and J by 6 bases, with 12 bases left in between. CDR1 is SGHNT, CDR2 YENEEA, per germline. The CDR3 loop spans 13 amino acids. The CDR3 here is CASSYPGSPEAFF. The CDR3 DNA reads as TGTGCCAGCAGCTACCCGGGTTCTCCTGAAGCTTTCTTT.

The J gene is TRBJ2-1, the V gene TRBV9; 7 positions match TRBD2. With V trimmed by 0 bases and J by 14 bases, 11 bases remained unmatched. This CDR3 spans 14 amino acids. Germline CDR1 and CDR2: SGDLS and YYNGEE. CDR3 nucleotide sequence: TGTGCCAGCAGCGTAGACGCGGGAGCCCCTGGAGAGTTCTTC. Translation: CASSVDAGAPGEFF.

The chain is built from TRBV5-1 and TRBJ1-1; 7 bases line up with TRBD1. Germline CDR1 is SGHRS and CDR2 is YFSETQ. J was trimmed by 4 bases and V by 2 bases; bases with no gene match: 5. The CDR3 is 14 amino acids. This CDR3 reads CASSLQGIATEAFF. The CDR3 coding sequence is TGCGCCAGCAGCTTACAGGGGATCGCCACTGAAGCTTTCTTT. The whole variable domain, filled in from reference TRBV5-1 and TRBJ1-1, reads KAGVTQTPRYLIKTRGQQVTLSCSPISGHRSVSWYQQTPGQGLQFLFEYFSETQRNKGNFPGRFSGRQFSNSRSEMNVSTLELGDSALYLCASSLQGIATEAFFGQGTRLTVV.

The genes are TRBV7-2 and TRBJ2-3; D is perhaps TRBD1 (6 bases). The germline V gene has CDR1 SGHTA and CDR2 FQGNSA. V was clipped by 5 bases and J by 4 bases, with 16 bases between them. The CDR3 has 15 residues. The CDR3 reads CASSLRNPGADTQYF. DNA of the CDR3: TGTGCCAGCAGCCTACGTAATCCAGGGGCAGATACGCAGTATTTT.

The chain joins TRBV2 to TRBJ1-1; D remains unclear. The V gene lost 2 bases and the J gene lost 2 bases, with 6 bases spanning the gap. Germline V gene lookup returns CDR1 SNHLY and CDR2 FYNNEI. This CDR3 has 13 amino acids. In nucleotides, the CDR3 is TGTGCCAGCAGTGAACAGATAAACACTGAAGCTTTCTTT. This encodes CASSEQINTEAFF.

CDR3 in DNA: TGTGCCAGCAGCACCAAGAGCTCCTACAATGAGCAGTTCTTC. Protein: CASSTKSSYNEQFF. The gene calls are TRBV28 and TRBJ2-1; D not resolved. The CDR3 spans 14 residues. The ends were cut back, 6 bases at V and 0 bases at J, with 9 bases in the middle. Germline CDR1 MDHEN, CDR2 SYDVKM.

The gene calls are TRBV7-9 and TRBJ2-1; 11 positions agree with TRBD2. The CDR3 totals 16 residues. Per germline, CDR1 SEHNR and CDR2 FQNEAQ (reference sequence). V trimming: 3 bases; J trimming: 4 bases; junction bases outside the gene matches: 5. CDR3 in amino acids: CASSFGGTSGYNEQFF. DNA for the CDR3: TGTGCCAGCAGCTTTGGGGGGACTAGCGGATACAATGAGCAGTTCTTC.

V is TRBV3-1 (or the pseudogene TRBV3-2) and J is TRBJ1-1; 8 nucleotides line up with TRBD1. The CDR3 loop spans 14 amino acids. Germline trimming cut 4 bases from V and 10 bases from J; bases unmatched to any gene: 11. Germline CDR1 reads LGHDT; CDR2 reads YNNKEL (reference sequence). The CDR3 nucleotides are TGTGCCAGCAGCCGTGATACAGGGGGTAGGGCAGCTTTCTTT. This translates into CASSRDTGGRAAFF.

V is TRBV9 and J is TRBJ2-1, with 12 nucleotides matching TRBD1. Unmatched junction bases numbered 2, after V lost 2 bases and J lost 2 bases. This CDR3 contains 16 residues. The germline gives CDR1 SGDLS, CDR2 YYNGEE. As DNA, the CDR3 is TGTGCCAGCAGCGTGGGACAGGGGGCGGCCTACAATGAGCAGTTCTTC. Its translation is CASSVGQGAAYNEQFF.

The rearrangement joins TRBV18 to TRBJ1-1; D is unclear. Germline V lookup: CDR1 KGHSH, CDR2 LQKENI. CDR3 length equals 14 residues. V was trimmed by 1 base and J by 1 base, leaving 7 bases between them. The chain's CDR3 is CASSPLAENTEAFF. The DNA for the CDR3 is TGTGCCAGCTCACCACTCGCAGAGAACACTGAAGCTTTCTTT.

In this sample, this clone turned up many times. This chain joins TRBV6-5 and TRBJ2-2; TRBD2 matches at 9 bases. The germline V gene encodes CDR1 MNHEY and CDR2 SVGAGI. The V and J ends lost 6 bases and 6 bases, in that order; junction bases with no gene match: 5. CDR3 length equals 14 residues. The CDR3 DNA sequence: TGTGCCAGCAGGGGACTAGCAAGCGCCGGGGAGCTGTTTTTT. Translating it yields CASRGLASAGELFF.

The chain is built from TRBV9 and TRBJ2-3; D is perhaps TRBD1 (6 bases). The CDR3 extends over 14 amino acids. Germline V gives CDR1 SGDLS, CDR2 YYNGEE. V was trimmed by 2 bases and J by 1 base, leaving 8 bases between them. The CDR3 DNA reads TGTGCCAGCAGCGTGGACAGCCGCACAGATACGCAGTATTTT. Translated, it gives CASSVDSRTDTQYF.

This sequence joins TRBV5-4 and TRBJ2-7; 10 bases align to TRBD1. V was pared by 3 bases and J by 6 bases, with 3 bases of the junction left unmatched. This CDR3 region has 13 residues. Per the germline V gene, CDR1 is SGHNT and CDR2 is YYREEE (reference sequence). The CDR3 nucleotides are TGTGCCAGCAGCTCCGGGACAGGGGTCGAGCAGTACTTC. Translating it yields CASSSGTGVEQYF. Full variable domain (outside the CDR3, taken from reference TRBV5-4 and TRBJ2-7): ETGVTQSPTHLIKTRGQQVTLRCSSQSGHNTVSWYQQALGQGPQFIFQYYREEENGRGNFPPRFSGLQFPNYSSELNVNALELDDSALYLCASSSGTGVEQYFGPGTRLTVT.

The chain carries TRBV19 and TRBJ1-2, with 9 bases matching TRBD1. The ends lost 3 bases at V and 2 bases at J; junction bases unmatched: 4. CDR3 length equals 15 residues. CDR1 LNHDA and CDR2 SQIVND come from the germline V gene (reference sequence). As DNA, the CDR3 is TGTGCCAGTAGTATCCGACAGGGGGTGAACTATGGCTACACCTTC. This sequence encodes CASSIRQGVNYGYTF.